These T cell receptor beta chains were read from a single sample in a study of preoperative IRX-2 immunotherapy in early breast cancer. Method: immunoSEQ multiplex PCR; TCRdb's copy keeps in-frame clones and lacks some. The repertoire holds 15,000 to 25,000 clones, roughly 80% seen once, with roughly 1.2% in the top ten. Specimen: lymph node tissue, collected after IRX-2 immunotherapy. Every receptor here comes from a human donor with breast cancer. Each CDR3 is given with its conserved first and last residue. Each record gives: clone size, J gene, D gene, V gene, CDR3 protein, CDR3 DNA. D genes are given only for firm matches. Some rows mark clone size as missing; the rest say once, few, many or name a class of expanded clone.

>NA|TRBJ2-7|TRBD1|TRBV11-3
CASSPGTDTYEQYF
TGTGCCAGCAGCCCAGGGACAGATACCTACGAGCAGTACTTC
>once|TRBJ1-1|NA|TRBV7-6
CASSSNWGAMNTEAFF
TGTGCCAGCAGCTCCAATTGGGGGGCCATGAACACTGAAGCTTTCTTT
>once|TRBJ1-1|NA|TRBV6-8
CASTLVPPGHTEAFF
TGTGCCAGCACGCTCGTCCCACCAGGACACACTGAAGCTTTCTTT
>NA|TRBJ1-1|NA|TRBV29-1
CSVDELNTEAFF
TGCAGCGTTGATGAGTTGAACACTGAAGCTTTCTTT
>few|TRBJ1-3|NA|TRBV9
CASSVGRVGNTIYF
TGTGCCAGCAGCGTAGGCAGGGTTGGAAACACCATATATTTT
>few|TRBJ1-5|TRBD1|TRBV18
CASSQGTGYQPQHF
TGTGCCAGCTCACAAGGGACAGGGTATCAGCCCCAGCATTTT
>once|TRBJ2-6|NA|TRBV6-8
CASSLNRAGANVLTF
TGTGCCAGCAGCCTTAACAGGGCTGGGGCCAACGTCCTGACTTTC
>NA|TRBJ2-1|NA|TRBV6-8
CASSYPRGAYNEQFF
TGTGCCAGCAGTTACCCCCGGGGGGCTTACAATGAGCAGTTCTTC
>NA|TRBJ1-4|NA|TRBV19
CASSIRPSARPNEKLFF
TGTGCCAGTAGTATTAGGCCGAGTGCCAGACCTAATGAAAAACTGTTTTTT
>few|TRBJ1-4|TRBD1|TRBV18
CASSRDRGEKLFF
TGTGCCAGCTCACGAGACAGGGGTGAAAAACTGTTTTTT
>NA|TRBJ2-3|NA|TRBV7-5
CASSLRVASGGQSAQYF
TGTGCCAGCAGCTTAAGAGTGGCTAGCGGGGGGCAAAGCGCGCAGTATTTT
>NA|TRBJ1-1|NA|TRBV23-1
CASSQVVNTEAFF
TGCGCCAGCAGCCAAGTTGTGAACACTGAAGCTTTCTTT
>NA|TRBJ1-5|NA|TRBV10-2
CASTQTAGANQPQHF
TGCGCCAGCACACAGACAGCAGGGGCCAATCAGCCCCAGCATTTT
>NA|TRBJ1-3|NA|TRBV29-1
CSASGMSSGNTIYF
TGCAGCGCCTCCGGGATGAGCTCTGGAAACACCATATATTTT
>NA|TRBJ2-5|TRBD1|TRBV14
CASSQEGLTTGGAKTQYF
TGTGCCAGCAGCCAAGAGGGACTTACGACAGGGGGCGCGAAGACCCAGTACTTC
>NA|TRBJ2-7|NA|TRBV30
CAWSVGIYEQYF
TGTGCCTGGAGTGTTGGTATCTACGAGCAGTACTTC
>NA|TRBJ2-4|NA|TRBV18
CASSSPNENIQYF
TGTGCCAGCTCCTCTCCCAACGAAAACATTCAGTACTTC
>NA|TRBJ2-5|TRBD2|TRBV6-8
CASRDGTSAETQYF
TGTGCCAGCAGGGATGGGACTAGCGCCGAGACCCAGTACTTC
>NA|TRBJ1-3|NA|TRBV1
CASSQERRNSGNTIYF
TGCGCCAGCAGCCAAGAACGGCGGAACTCTGGAAACACCATATATTTT
>NA|TRBJ1-4|NA|TRBV5-1
CASSLGDGNEKLFF
TGCGCCAGCAGCTTAGGGGATGGTAATGAAAAACTGTTTTTT
>NA|TRBJ1-3|TRBD1|TRBV11-3
CASSGTGSPDTIYF
TGTGCCAGCAGCGGGACAGGGAGTCCGGACACCATATATTTT
>few|TRBJ2-2|TRBD1|TRBV6-8
CASSQQGSTGELFF
TGTGCCAGCAGCCAACAGGGGAGCACCGGGGAGCTGTTTTTT
>NA|TRBJ2-5|NA|TRBV11-3
CASSYRGADQETQYF
TGTGCCAGCAGCTACCGGGGGGCAGACCAAGAGACCCAGTACTTC
>once|TRBJ1-5|NA|TRBV19
CASSMGGENQPQHF
TGTGCCAGTAGTATGGGGGGGGAAAATCAGCCCCAGCATTTT
>NA|TRBJ2-2|TRBD2|TRBV18
CASSGLAGGRNTGELFF
TGTGCCAGCTCCGGACTAGCGGGAGGTCGAAACACCGGGGAGCTGTTTTTT
>NA|TRBJ1-5|TRBD1|TRBV9
CASSRDRDNQPQHF
TGTGCCAGCAGTAGGGACAGGGACAATCAGCCCCAGCATTTT
>NA|TRBJ1-4|TRBD1|TRBV10-3
CAISESQGAEKLFF
TGTGCCATCAGTGAGTCGCAGGGGGCTGAAAAACTGTTTTTT
>NA|TRBJ1-2|NA|TRBV28
CASSLQGSQGYTF
TGTGCCAGCAGTTTGCAGGGATCTCAGGGCTACACCTTC
>NA|TRBJ2-5|TRBD1|TRBV23-1
CASSQDRTGRQTQYF
TGCGCCAGCAGCCAAGATAGGACAGGGAGGCAGACCCAGTACTTC
>NA|TRBJ1-3|TRBD1|TRBV6-8
CASSRDRGWGGNTIYF
TGTGCCAGCAGTAGGGACAGGGGATGGGGCGGAAACACCATATATTTT
>NA|TRBJ1-1|TRBD1|TRBV19
CASSRSAAGTGPKAFF
TGTGCCAGTAGCCGGTCGGCTGCCGGGACAGGTCCTAAAGCTTTCTTT
>NA|TRBJ1-2|NA|TRBV18
CASSPVRRVYGYTF
TGTGCCAGCTCACCCGTCCGCCGCGTCTATGGCTACACCTTC
>NA|TRBJ1-3|TRBD1|TRBV19
CASSTPGQGVGNTIYF
TGTGCCAGTAGTACTCCGGGACAGGGGGTTGGAAACACCATATATTTT
>once|TRBJ2-2|TRBD2|TRBV19
CASRSGVTVNTGELFF
TGTGCCAGTAGGAGCGGGGTTACTGTGAACACCGGGGAGCTGTTTTTT
>NA|TRBJ1-1|NA|TRBV11-3
CASSPRTAMNTEAFF
TGTGCCAGCAGCCCTAGGACGGCGATGAACACTGAAGCTTTCTTT
>once|TRBJ2-5|NA|TRBV11-3
CASSLVRVQETQYF
TGTGCCAGCAGCTTAGTCAGGGTCCAAGAGACCCAGTACTTC